These T cell receptor beta chains were read from a single sample in a study of blood T cells in healthy people across ages. TCRdb called the 5' RACE reads again in MiXCR, with one record for every CDR3 protein. Of over a million distinct CDR3 sequences in the sample, almost 25% were seen once. In addition, the sample was reused for a study of T cells of mothers and their children.

Specimen: blood. The receptors shown here come from a girl aged 2-9 years in good health. CDR3s include the opening cysteine and the closing phenylalanine or tryptophan. The D gene is left open where the match is weak. Size is stated for part of the rows, as once, few or many counts, or as a class when the clone is expanded.

clone size: few
J gene: TRBJ1-1
D gene: NA
V gene: TRBV29-1
CDR3 length: 12
CDR3 protein: CSATGYRTEAFF
CDR3 DNA: TGCAGCGCAACAGGGTACCGGACTGAAGCTTTCTTT

clone size: few
J gene: TRBJ1-1
D gene: NA
V gene: TRBV6-1
CDR3 length: 9
CDR3 protein: CASNSRAFF
CDR3 DNA: TGTGCCAGCAACTCGAGAGCTTTCTTT

clone size: NA
J gene: TRBJ1-5
D gene: NA
V gene: TRBV4-1
CDR3 length: 13
CDR3 protein: CASSQAWGQPQHF
CDR3 DNA: TGCGCCAGCAGCCAAGCCTGGGGACAGCCCCAGCATTTT

clone size: NA
J gene: TRBJ2-1
D gene: NA
V gene: TRBV7-9
CDR3 length: 12
CDR3 protein: CVSSLRGPEQFF
CDR3 DNA: TGTGTCAGCAGCTTAAGGGGCCCTGAGCAGTTCTTC

clone size: few
J gene: TRBJ2-7
D gene: NA
V gene: TRBV10-3
CDR3 length: 14
CDR3 protein: CAISERGGFDEQYF
CDR3 DNA: TGTGCCATCAGTGAGAGAGGGGGTTTCGACGAGCAGTACTTC

clone size: NA
J gene: TRBJ2-7
D gene: NA
V gene: TRBV13
CDR3 length: 14
CDR3 protein: CASSLAINTYEQYF
CDR3 DNA: TGTGCCAGCAGCTTAGCGATTAATACCTACGAGCAGTACTTC

clone size: few
J gene: TRBJ1-6
D gene: NA
V gene: TRBV28
CDR3 length: 11
CDR3 protein: CASRRDGPLHF
CDR3 DNA: TGTGCCAGCAGACGGGATGGGCCCCTCCACTTT

clone size: NA
J gene: TRBJ1-4
D gene: NA
V gene: TRBV19
CDR3 length: 15
CDR3 protein: CASSIPGWSGEKLFF
CDR3 DNA: TGTGCCAGTAGTATCCCGGGCTGGAGCGGCGAAAAACTGTTTTTT

clone size: NA
J gene: TRBJ1-2
D gene: TRBD1
V gene: TRBV4-1
CDR3 length: 13
CDR3 protein: CASRGDRGGGYTF
CDR3 DNA: TGCGCCAGCAGGGGGGACAGGGGCGGCGGCTACACCTTC

clone size: NA
J gene: TRBJ1-6
D gene: TRBD1
V gene: TRBV28
CDR3 length: 15
CDR3 protein: CASSSPLRDSSPLHF
CDR3 DNA: TGTGCCAGCAGTTCCCCCTTAAGGGACAGTTCACCCCTCCACTTT

clone size: NA
J gene: TRBJ2-1
D gene: NA
V gene: TRBV28
CDR3 length: 16
CDR3 protein: CASTPYGGGSYNEQLF
CDR3 DNA: TGTGCCAGCACCCCCTATGGAGGGGGCTCCTACAATGAGCAGCTCTTC

clone size: NA
J gene: TRBJ2-5
D gene: TRBD2
V gene: TRBV4-3
CDR3 length: 13
CDR3 protein: CASSPAGEEAQYF
CDR3 DNA: TGCGCCAGCAGCCCGGCGGGAGAAGAGGCCCAGTACTTC

clone size: few
J gene: TRBJ2-5
D gene: NA
V gene: TRBV20-1
CDR3 length: 17
CDR3 protein: CSARDLGRKGYVETQYF
CDR3 DNA: TGCAGTGCTAGAGATCTAGGGAGAAAGGGATACGTAGAGACCCAGTACTTC

clone size: few
J gene: TRBJ1-6
D gene: NA
V gene: TRBV28
CDR3 length: 17
CDR3 protein: CASRDTREGGVDSPLHF
CDR3 DNA: TGTGCCAGCAGAGACACCCGCGAGGGTGGGGTCGATTCACCCCTCCACTTT

clone size: few
J gene: TRBJ2-2
D gene: TRBD2
V gene: TRBV3-1
CDR3 length: 16
CDR3 protein: CASSQRGGSNTGELFF
CDR3 DNA: TGTGCCAGCAGCCAACGGGGGGGGTCGAACACCGGGGAGCTGTTTTTT

clone size: NA
J gene: TRBJ2-1
D gene: TRBD2
V gene: TRBV11-2
CDR3 length: 16
CDR3 protein: CASSLGPSGPYNEQFF
CDR3 DNA: TGTGCCAGCAGCTTAGGGCCTAGCGGCCCTTACAATGAGCAGTTCTTC

clone size: few
J gene: TRBJ2-3
D gene: NA
V gene: TRBV5-1
CDR3 length: 14
CDR3 protein: CASSESGSTDTQYF
CDR3 DNA: TGCGCCAGCAGCGAGAGCGGGAGCACAGATACGCAGTATTTT

clone size: NA
J gene: TRBJ2-6
D gene: NA
V gene: TRBV20-1
CDR3 length: 17
CDR3 protein: CSARKTGSGSGANVLTF
CDR3 DNA: TGCAGTGCCAGAAAAACAGGGTCCGGCTCTGGGGCCAACGTCCTGACTTTC

clone size: few
J gene: TRBJ2-5
D gene: NA
V gene: TRBV10-2
CDR3 length: 11
CDR3 protein: CASRLGVEQYF
CDR3 DNA: TGCGCCAGCAGGTTAGGGGTAGAGCAGTACTTC

clone size: many
J gene: TRBJ2-1
D gene: TRBD2
V gene: TRBV4-3
CDR3 length: 16
CDR3 protein: CASSQDGAGGINEQFF
CDR3 DNA: TGCGCCAGCAGCCAAGATGGGGCGGGGGGTATCAATGAGCAGTTCTTC

clone size: NA
J gene: TRBJ2-3
D gene: TRBD2
V gene: TRBV29-1
CDR3 length: 14
CDR3 protein: CSVLGGDDTDTQYF
CDR3 DNA: TGCAGCGTGCTGGGGGGGGATGACACAGATACGCAGTATTTT

clone size: few
J gene: TRBJ2-7
D gene: TRBD1
V gene: TRBV28
CDR3 length: 13
CDR3 protein: CASRGQGPYEQYF
CDR3 DNA: TGTGCCAGCCGGGGACAGGGCCCTTACGAGCAGTACTTC

clone size: once
J gene: TRBJ2-7
D gene: NA
V gene: TRBV20-1
CDR3 length: 12
CDR3 protein: CSAQGLLSEQYF
CDR3 DNA: TGCAGTGCTCAGGGACTTCTAAGCGAGCAGTACTTC

clone size: few
J gene: TRBJ2-7
D gene: NA
V gene: TRBV27
CDR3 length: 15
CDR3 protein: CASSLFGDNSYEQYF
CDR3 DNA: TGTGCCAGCAGTTTATTCGGCGACAATTCCTACGAGCAGTACTTC

clone size: NA
J gene: TRBJ2-1
D gene: NA
V gene: TRBV29-1
CDR3 length: 11
CDR3 protein: CSSWRGNEQFF
CDR3 DNA: TGCAGCTCCTGGAGGGGCAATGAGCAGTTCTTC

clone size: NA
J gene: TRBJ2-1
D gene: NA
V gene: TRBV28
CDR3 length: 13
CDR3 protein: CASSRDGDNEQFF
CDR3 DNA: TGTGCCAGCAGTCGGGACGGAGACAATGAGCAGTTCTTC

clone size: NA
J gene: TRBJ2-7
D gene: TRBD2
V gene: TRBV24-1
CDR3 length: 16
CDR3 protein: CATSDPGLAGSYEQYF
CDR3 DNA: TGTGCCACCAGTGACCCAGGACTAGCGGGCTCCTACGAGCAGTACTTC

clone size: NA
J gene: TRBJ1-2
D gene: NA
V gene: TRBV6-5
CDR3 length: 13
CDR3 protein: CASRPQGYHRYTF
CDR3 DNA: TGTGCCAGCAGACCCCAGGGGTACCATCGCTACACCTTC

clone size: many
J gene: TRBJ2-1
D gene: TRBD1
V gene: TRBV7-2
CDR3 length: 15
CDR3 protein: CASSFDRGLYNEQFF
CDR3 DNA: TGTGCCAGCAGCTTTGACAGGGGGCTTTACAATGAGCAGTTCTTC

clone size: few
J gene: TRBJ2-5
D gene: TRBD2
V gene: TRBV9
CDR3 length: 15
CDR3 protein: CASSRLAGLQETQYF
CDR3 DNA: TGTGCCAGCAGTAGACTAGCGGGGCTTCAAGAGACCCAGTACTTC

clone size: NA
J gene: TRBJ2-7
D gene: TRBD2
V gene: TRBV4-1
CDR3 length: 16
CDR3 protein: CASSQGTSGRTYEQYF
CDR3 DNA: TGCGCCAGCAGCCAGGGGACTAGCGGGAGGACCTACGAGCAGTACTTC

clone size: NA
J gene: TRBJ1-5
D gene: NA
V gene: TRBV12-3/TRBV12-4
CDR3 length: 13
CDR3 protein: CASSSGREQPQHF
CDR3 DNA: TGTGCCAGCAGTTCGGGTCGCGAACAGCCCCAGCATTTT

clone size: few
J gene: TRBJ2-1
D gene: NA
V gene: TRBV9
CDR3 length: 14
CDR3 protein: CASSVGGWGNEQFF
CDR3 DNA: TGTGCCAGCAGCGTAGGGGGGTGGGGGAATGAGCAGTTCTTC

clone size: NA
J gene: TRBJ2-4
D gene: NA
V gene: TRBV12-3/TRBV12-4
CDR3 length: 13
CDR3 protein: CASSPPGISIQYF
CDR3 DNA: TGTGCCAGCAGTCCCCCGGGAATCAGCATTCAGTACTTC

clone size: few
J gene: TRBJ2-1
D gene: NA
V gene: TRBV4-1
CDR3 length: 17
CDR3 protein: CASSLKLGLARINEQFF
CDR3 DNA: TGCGCCAGCAGCCTCAAACTCGGCCTAGCGCGTATCAATGAGCAGTTCTTC

clone size: few
J gene: TRBJ1-1
D gene: TRBD1
V gene: TRBV10-3
CDR3 length: 16
CDR3 protein: CAISERAGGADTEAFF
CDR3 DNA: TGTGCCATCAGTGAGAGGGCAGGGGGCGCCGACACTGAAGCTTTCTTT

clone size: NA
J gene: TRBJ2-5
D gene: TRBD1
V gene: TRBV20-1
CDR3 length: 13
CDR3 protein: CSVVQGAKETQYF
CDR3 DNA: TGCAGTGTGGTACAGGGGGCGAAGGAGACCCAGTACTTC

clone size: NA
J gene: TRBJ2-1
D gene: NA
V gene: TRBV5-6
CDR3 length: 13
CDR3 protein: CASSFVGIDEQFF
CDR3 DNA: TGTGCCAGCAGCTTTGTAGGGATCGATGAGCAGTTCTTC

clone size: NA
J gene: TRBJ1-5
D gene: TRBD1
V gene: TRBV28
CDR3 length: 16
CDR3 protein: CASSLLAGGLNQPQHF
CDR3 DNA: TGTGCCAGCAGTTTATTGGCAGGGGGCCTCAATCAGCCCCAGCATTTT

clone size: NA
J gene: TRBJ1-1
D gene: NA
V gene: TRBV12-3/TRBV12-4
CDR3 length: 15
CDR3 protein: CASSFIRTPNTEAFF
CDR3 DNA: TGTGCCAGCAGTTTTATCCGGACACCGAACACTGAAGCTTTCTTT

clone size: few
J gene: TRBJ2-1
D gene: NA
V gene: TRBV11-2
CDR3 length: 13
CDR3 protein: CASSRESYNEQFF
CDR3 DNA: TGTGCCAGCTCCCGCGAATCCTACAATGAGCAGTTCTTC

clone size: few
J gene: TRBJ2-5
D gene: TRBD2
V gene: TRBV2
CDR3 length: 13
CDR3 protein: CASSERASGPQYF
CDR3 DNA: TGTGCCAGCAGTGAAAGGGCTAGCGGGCCCCAGTACTTC

clone size: NA
J gene: TRBJ1-4
D gene: TRBD1
V gene: TRBV12-3/TRBV12-4
CDR3 length: 15
CDR3 protein: CASSSQGALNEKLFF
CDR3 DNA: TGTGCCAGCAGTTCCCAGGGGGCGCTTAATGAAAAACTGTTTTTT

clone size: NA
J gene: TRBJ1-2
D gene: NA
V gene: TRBV3-1
CDR3 length: 13
CDR3 protein: CASSQDPGHGYTF
CDR3 DNA: TGTGCCAGCAGCCAAGATCCAGGGCATGGCTACACCTTC

clone size: NA
J gene: TRBJ2-3
D gene: TRBD1
V gene: TRBV6-6
CDR3 length: 14
CDR3 protein: CASSTRQGRDTQYF
CDR3 DNA: TGTGCCAGCAGTACCCGACAGGGGAGAGATACGCAGTATTTT

clone size: few
J gene: TRBJ1-3
D gene: TRBD1
V gene: TRBV4-1
CDR3 length: 15
CDR3 protein: CASSLRQGDGNTIYF
CDR3 DNA: TGCGCCAGCAGCCTTCGACAGGGGGACGGAAACACCATATATTTT

clone size: once
J gene: TRBJ2-7
D gene: TRBD1
V gene: TRBV29-1
CDR3 length: 14
CDR3 protein: CSANQGDSWNEQYF
CDR3 DNA: TGCAGCGCCAACCAGGGGGACAGTTGGAACGAGCAGTACTTC

clone size: NA
J gene: TRBJ1-1
D gene: NA
V gene: TRBV5-1
CDR3 length: 16
CDR3 protein: CASSGQSGDLNTEAFF
CDR3 DNA: TGCGCCAGCAGCGGACAGTCAGGGGATTTAAACACTGAAGCTTTCTTT

clone size: NA
J gene: TRBJ2-1
D gene: NA
V gene: TRBV24-1
CDR3 length: 11
CDR3 protein: CATSLDASQFF
CDR3 DNA: TGTGCCACCAGTCTCGACGCGTCGCAGTTCTTC

clone size: few
J gene: TRBJ2-4
D gene: TRBD1
V gene: TRBV29-1
CDR3 length: 18
CDR3 protein: CSVARGGLGDRAKNIQYF
CDR3 DNA: TGCAGCGTTGCCAGGGGAGGCCTCGGGGACAGGGCCAAAAACATTCAGTACTTC

clone size: NA
J gene: TRBJ1-4
D gene: TRBD1
V gene: TRBV6-1
CDR3 length: 16
CDR3 protein: CASSDGTVGGFKKLSF
CDR3 DNA: TGTGCCAGCAGTGATGGGACGGTAGGGGGCTTTAAAAAACTGTCTTTT

clone size: NA
J gene: TRBJ2-1
D gene: NA
V gene: TRBV7-9
CDR3 length: 15
CDR3 protein: CASSPTGETYNEQFF
CDR3 DNA: TGTGCCAGCAGCCCGACGGGGGAGACATACAATGAGCAGTTCTTC

clone size: NA
J gene: TRBJ2-5
D gene: NA
V gene: TRBV28
CDR3 length: 15
CDR3 protein: CASSLGQTIQETQYF
CDR3 DNA: TGTGCCAGCAGTTTAGGACAGACTATCCAAGAGACCCAGTATTTC

clone size: NA
J gene: TRBJ2-6
D gene: NA
V gene: TRBV5-1
CDR3 length: 18
CDR3 protein: CASSLDSSHHSGANVLTF
CDR3 DNA: TGCGCCAGCAGCTTGGACAGTTCTCATCACTCTGGGGCCAACGTCCTGACTTTC